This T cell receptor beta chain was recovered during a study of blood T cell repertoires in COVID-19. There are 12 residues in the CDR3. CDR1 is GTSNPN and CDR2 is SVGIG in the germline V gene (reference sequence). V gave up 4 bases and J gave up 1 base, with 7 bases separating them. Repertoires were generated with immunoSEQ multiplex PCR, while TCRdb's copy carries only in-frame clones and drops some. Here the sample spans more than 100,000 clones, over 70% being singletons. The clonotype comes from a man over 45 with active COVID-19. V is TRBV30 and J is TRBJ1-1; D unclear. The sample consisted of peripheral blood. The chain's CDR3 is CAWNSWNTEAFF. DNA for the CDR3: TGTGCCTGGAATTCGTGGAACACTGAAGCTTTCTTT.